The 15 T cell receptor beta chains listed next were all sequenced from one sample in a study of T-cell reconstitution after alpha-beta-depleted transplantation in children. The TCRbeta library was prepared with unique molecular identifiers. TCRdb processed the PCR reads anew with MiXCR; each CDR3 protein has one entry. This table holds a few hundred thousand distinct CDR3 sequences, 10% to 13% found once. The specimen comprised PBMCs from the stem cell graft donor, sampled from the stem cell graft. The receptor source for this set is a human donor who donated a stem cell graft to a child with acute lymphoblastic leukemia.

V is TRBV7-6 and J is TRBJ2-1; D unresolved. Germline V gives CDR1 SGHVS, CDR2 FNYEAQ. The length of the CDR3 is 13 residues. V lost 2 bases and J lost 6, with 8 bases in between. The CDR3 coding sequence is TGTGCCAGCAGCTTATCATGGGCCAATGAGCAGTTCTTC. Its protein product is CASSLSWANEQFF. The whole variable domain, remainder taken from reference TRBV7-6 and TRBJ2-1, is GAGVSQSPRYKVTKRGQDVALRCDPISGHVSLYWYRQALGQGPEFLTYFNYEAQQDKSGLPNDRFSAERPEGSISTLTIQRTEQRDSAMYRCASSLSWANEQFFGPGTRLTVL.

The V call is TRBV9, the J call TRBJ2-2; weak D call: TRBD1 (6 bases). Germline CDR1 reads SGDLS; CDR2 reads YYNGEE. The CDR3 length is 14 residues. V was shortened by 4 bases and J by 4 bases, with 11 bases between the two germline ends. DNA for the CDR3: TGTGCCAGCAGCTTCGTAGGGGGCACCGGGGAGCTGTTTTTT. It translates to CASSFVGGTGELFF.

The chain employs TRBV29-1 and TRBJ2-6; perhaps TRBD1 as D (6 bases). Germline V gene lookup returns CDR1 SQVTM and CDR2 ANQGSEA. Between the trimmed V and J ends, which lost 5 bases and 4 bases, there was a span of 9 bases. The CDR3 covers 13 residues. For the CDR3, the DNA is TGCAGCGTTTCAGGGACAGGGGCCAACGTCCTGACTTTC. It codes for CSVSGTGANVLTF.

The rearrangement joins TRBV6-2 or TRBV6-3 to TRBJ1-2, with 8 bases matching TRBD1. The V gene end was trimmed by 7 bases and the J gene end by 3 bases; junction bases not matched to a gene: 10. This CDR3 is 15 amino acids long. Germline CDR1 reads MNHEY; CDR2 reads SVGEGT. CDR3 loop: CASKDPGTGYYGYTF. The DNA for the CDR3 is TGTGCCAGCAAGGACCCCGGGACAGGATACTATGGCTACACCTTC.

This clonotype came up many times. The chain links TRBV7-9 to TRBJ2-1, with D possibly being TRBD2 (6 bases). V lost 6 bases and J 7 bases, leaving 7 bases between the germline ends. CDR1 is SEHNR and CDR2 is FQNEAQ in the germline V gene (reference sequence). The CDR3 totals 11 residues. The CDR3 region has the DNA TGTGCCAGCAGTCTAGCGAATGAGCAGTTCTTC. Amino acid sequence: CASSLANEQFF.

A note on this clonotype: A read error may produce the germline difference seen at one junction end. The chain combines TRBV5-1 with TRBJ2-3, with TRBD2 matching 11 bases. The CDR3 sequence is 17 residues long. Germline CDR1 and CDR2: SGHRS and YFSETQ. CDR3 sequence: CATSLQGTSGATDTQYF. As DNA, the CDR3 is TGCGCCACCAGCTTACAAGGGACTAGCGGAGCCACAGATACGCAGTATTTT.

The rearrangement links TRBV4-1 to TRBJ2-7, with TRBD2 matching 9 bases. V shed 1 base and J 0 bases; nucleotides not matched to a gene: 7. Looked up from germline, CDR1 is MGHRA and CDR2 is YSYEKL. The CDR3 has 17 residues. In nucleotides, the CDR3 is TGCGCCAGCAGCCAAGTGGCTAGCGGGATCAGCTCCTACGAGCAGTACTTC. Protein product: CASSQVASGISSYEQYF.

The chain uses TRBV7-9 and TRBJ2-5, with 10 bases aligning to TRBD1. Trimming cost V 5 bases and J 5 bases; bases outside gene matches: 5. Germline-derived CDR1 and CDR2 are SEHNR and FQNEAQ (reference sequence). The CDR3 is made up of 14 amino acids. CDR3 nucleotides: TGTGCCAGCAGCCAGACAGGGGGCGATGAGACCCAGTACTTC. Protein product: CASSQTGGDETQYF.

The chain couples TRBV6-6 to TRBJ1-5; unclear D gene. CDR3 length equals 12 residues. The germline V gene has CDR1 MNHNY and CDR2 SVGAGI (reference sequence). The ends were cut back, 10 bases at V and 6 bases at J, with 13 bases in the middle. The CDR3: CATGSRPQPQHF. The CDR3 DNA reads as TGTGCCACCGGGTCGCGTCCTCAGCCCCAGCATTTT.

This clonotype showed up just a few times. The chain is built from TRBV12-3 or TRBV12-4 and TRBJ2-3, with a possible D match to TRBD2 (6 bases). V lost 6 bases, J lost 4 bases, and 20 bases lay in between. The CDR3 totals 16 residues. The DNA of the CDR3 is TGTGCCAGCAGAGGGGCCTTGTCGGGAGTGGCAGATACGCAGTATTTT. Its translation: CASRGALSGVADTQYF.

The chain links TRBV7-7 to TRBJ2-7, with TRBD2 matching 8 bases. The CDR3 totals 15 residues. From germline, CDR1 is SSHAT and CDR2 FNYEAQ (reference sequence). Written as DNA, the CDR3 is TGTGCTAGCCCCACCGGGGGGGGGGAAAATTACGAGCAGTACTTC. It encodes CASPTGGGENYEQYF.

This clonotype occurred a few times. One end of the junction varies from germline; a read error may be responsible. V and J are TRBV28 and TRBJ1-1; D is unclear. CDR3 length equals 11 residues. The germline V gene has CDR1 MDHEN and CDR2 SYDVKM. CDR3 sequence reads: CASSWTAEVFF. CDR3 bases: TGTGCCAGTTCGTGGACGGCTGAAGTTTTCTTT.

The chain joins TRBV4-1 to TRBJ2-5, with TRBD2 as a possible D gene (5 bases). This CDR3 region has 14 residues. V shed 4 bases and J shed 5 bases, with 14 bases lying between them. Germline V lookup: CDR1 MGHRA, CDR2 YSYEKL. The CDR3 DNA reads TGCGCCAGCAGCCTCGGCGAGGGTCCGGAGACCCAGTACTTC. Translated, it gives CASSLGEGPETQYF.

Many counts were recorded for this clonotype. CDR3 sequence (DNA): TGCAGTGCTAGAGATACAGGACAGGGATACTACGAGCAGTACTTC. It yields the protein CSARDTGQGYYEQYF. The chain couples TRBV20-1 to TRBJ2-7; 8 bases are shared with TRBD1. V was clipped by 0 bases and J by 3 bases; unmatched bases: 7. CDR3 length: 15 amino acids. Germline CDR1 is DFQATT and CDR2 is SNEGSKA (reference sequence).

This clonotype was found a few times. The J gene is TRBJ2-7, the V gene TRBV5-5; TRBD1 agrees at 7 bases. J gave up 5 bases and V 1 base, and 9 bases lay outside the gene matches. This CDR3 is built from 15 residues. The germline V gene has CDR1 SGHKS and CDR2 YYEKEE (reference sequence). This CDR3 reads CASSLFETGSDEQYF. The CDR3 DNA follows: TGTGCCAGCAGCTTGTTCGAGACAGGGAGCGACGAGCAGTACTTC.